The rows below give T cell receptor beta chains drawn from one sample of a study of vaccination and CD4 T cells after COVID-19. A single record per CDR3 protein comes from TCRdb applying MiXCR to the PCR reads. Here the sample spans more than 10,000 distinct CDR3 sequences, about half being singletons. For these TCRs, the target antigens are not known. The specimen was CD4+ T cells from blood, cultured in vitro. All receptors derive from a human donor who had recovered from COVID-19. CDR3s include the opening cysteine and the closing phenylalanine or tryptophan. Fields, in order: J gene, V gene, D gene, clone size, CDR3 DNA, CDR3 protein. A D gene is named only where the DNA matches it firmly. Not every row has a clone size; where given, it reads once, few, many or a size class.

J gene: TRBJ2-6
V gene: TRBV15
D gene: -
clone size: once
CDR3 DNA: TGTGCCACCAGCAGAGGGGGCGACTCTGGGGCCAACGTCCTGACTTTC
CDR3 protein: CATSRGGDSGANVLTF

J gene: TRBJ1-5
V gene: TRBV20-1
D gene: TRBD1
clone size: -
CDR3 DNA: TGCAGTGCTAGAGATCCACAGGGGATGAGCAATCAGCCCCAGCATTTT
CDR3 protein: CSARDPQGMSNQPQHF

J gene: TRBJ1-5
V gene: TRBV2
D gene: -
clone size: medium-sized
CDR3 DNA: TGTGCCAGCAGATTCGGGGCCGCGTTTCAGCCCCAGCATTTT
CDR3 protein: CASRFGAAFQPQHF

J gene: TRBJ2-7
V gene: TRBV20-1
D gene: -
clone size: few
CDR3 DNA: TGCAGTGCTAGAGAGTTTGGGTATCCCTACGAGCAGTACTTC
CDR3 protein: CSAREFGYPYEQYF

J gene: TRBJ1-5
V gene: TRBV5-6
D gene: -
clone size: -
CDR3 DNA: TGTGCCAGCAGCTTCGGGGATAGCAATCAGCCCCAGCATTTT
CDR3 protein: CASSFGDSNQPQHF

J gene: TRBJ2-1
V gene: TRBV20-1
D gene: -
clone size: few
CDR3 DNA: TGCAGTGCTAGAGTCGATAGAGCTAATGAGCAGTTCTTC
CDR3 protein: CSARVDRANEQFF

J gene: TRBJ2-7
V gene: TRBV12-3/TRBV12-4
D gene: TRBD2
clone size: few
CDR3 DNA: TGTGCCAGCAGACGCGGGGGGGCAGGCGAGCAGTACTTC
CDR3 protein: CASRRGGAGEQYF

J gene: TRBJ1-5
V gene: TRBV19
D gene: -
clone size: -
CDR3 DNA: TGTGCCAGTAGTTTCTCCCGCCGGACGGGACAATCAGAGGCGCCCCAGCATTTT
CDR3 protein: CASSFSRRTGQSEAPQHF

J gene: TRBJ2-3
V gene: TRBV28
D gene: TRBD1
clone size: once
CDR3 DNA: TGTGCCAGCACCCCAGGGGGCCGTAGCACAGATACGCAGTATTTT
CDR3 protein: CASTPGGRSTDTQYF

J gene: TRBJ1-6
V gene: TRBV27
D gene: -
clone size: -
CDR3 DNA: TGTGCCAGCCGAGGAGAAGGTTTAATCGGGAATTCACCCCTCCACTTT
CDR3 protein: CASRGEGLIGNSPLHF

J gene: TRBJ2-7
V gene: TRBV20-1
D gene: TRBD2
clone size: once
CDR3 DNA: TGCAGTGCTCACGCGGGTAGCGGGAGGCTCGGGAACGAGCAGTACTTC
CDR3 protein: CSAHAGSGRLGNEQYF